This T cell receptor beta chain derives from a study of PD-1 blockade in classical Hodgkin lymphoma. Every patient experienced relapse after autologous stem cell transplantation, and brentuximab vedotin exposure varied. TCRdb keeps only in-frame clones here, not all; method: immunoSEQ multiplex PCR. In the table there are around 65,000 clones, approximately 89% of which are singletons. The ends were cut back, 9 bases at V and 3 bases at J, with 6 bases in the middle. This CDR3 spans 10 amino acids. The germline V gene encodes CDR1 SNHLY and CDR2 FYNNEI. The sequencing here drew on peripheral blood mononuclear cells (PBMCs), taken at baseline. The chain joins TRBV2 to TRBJ2-7; the D is unclear. The TCR comes from a human donor with classical Hodgkin lymphoma. The CDR3 DNA is TGTGCCAGTGTAGACTACGAGCAGTACTTC. Its translation is CASVDYEQYF.